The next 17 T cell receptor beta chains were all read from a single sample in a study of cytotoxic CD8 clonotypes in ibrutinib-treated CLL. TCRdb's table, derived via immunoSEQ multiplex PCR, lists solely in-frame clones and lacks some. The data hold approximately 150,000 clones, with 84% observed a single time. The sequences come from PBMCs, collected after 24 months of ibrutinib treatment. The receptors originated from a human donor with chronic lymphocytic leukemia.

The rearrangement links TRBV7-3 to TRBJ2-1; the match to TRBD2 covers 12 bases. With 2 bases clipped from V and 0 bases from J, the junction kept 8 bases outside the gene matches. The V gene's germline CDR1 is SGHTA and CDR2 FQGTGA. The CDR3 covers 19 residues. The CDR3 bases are TGTGCCAGCAGCTTATCCGGACTAGCGGGGCCCAGCTCCTACAATGAGCAGTTCTTC. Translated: CASSLSGLAGPSSYNEQFF. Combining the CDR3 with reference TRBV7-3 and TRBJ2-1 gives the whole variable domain GAGVSQTPSNKVTEKGKYVELRCDPISGHTALYWYRQSLGQGPEFLIYFQGTGAADDSGLPNDRFFAVRPEGSVSTLKIQRTERGDSAVYLCASSLSGLAGPSSYNEQFFGPGTRLTVL.

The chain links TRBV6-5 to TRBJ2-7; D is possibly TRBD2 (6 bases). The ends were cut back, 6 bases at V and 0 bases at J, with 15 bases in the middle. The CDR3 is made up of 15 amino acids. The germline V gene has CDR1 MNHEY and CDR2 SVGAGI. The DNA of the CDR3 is TGTGCCAGCAGCTCCGTTGGTAGCGGCTCCTACGAGCAGTACTTC. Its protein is CASSSVGSGSYEQYF.

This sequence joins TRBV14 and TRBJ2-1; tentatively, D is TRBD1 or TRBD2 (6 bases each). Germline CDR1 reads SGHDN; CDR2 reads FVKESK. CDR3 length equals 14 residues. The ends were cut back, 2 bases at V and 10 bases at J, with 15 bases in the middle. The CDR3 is CASSQPGAVREQFF. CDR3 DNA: TGTGCCAGCAGCCAACCGGGGGCGGTGAGGGAGCAGTTCTTC.

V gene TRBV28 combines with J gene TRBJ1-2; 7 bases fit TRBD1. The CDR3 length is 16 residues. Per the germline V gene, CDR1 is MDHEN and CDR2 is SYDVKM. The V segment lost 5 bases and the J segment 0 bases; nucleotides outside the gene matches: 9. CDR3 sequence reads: CASSGEDRAANYGYTF. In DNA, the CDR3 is TGTGCCAGCAGTGGGGAAGACAGGGCCGCTAACTATGGCTACACCTTC.

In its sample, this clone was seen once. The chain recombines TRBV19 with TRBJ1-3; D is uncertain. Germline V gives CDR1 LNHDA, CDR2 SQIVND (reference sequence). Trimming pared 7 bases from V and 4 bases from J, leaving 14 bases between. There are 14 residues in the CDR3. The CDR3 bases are TGTGCCAGTAATAATTGGGGATCCGGAAACACCATATATTTT. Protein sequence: CASNNWGSGNTIYF.

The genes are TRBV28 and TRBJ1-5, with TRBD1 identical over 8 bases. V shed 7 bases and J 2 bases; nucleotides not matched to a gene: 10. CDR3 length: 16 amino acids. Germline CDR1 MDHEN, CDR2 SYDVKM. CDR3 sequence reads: CASNPAPGGGNQPQHF. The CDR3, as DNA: TGTGCCAGCAACCCTGCCCCAGGGGGCGGCAATCAGCCCCAGCATTTT.

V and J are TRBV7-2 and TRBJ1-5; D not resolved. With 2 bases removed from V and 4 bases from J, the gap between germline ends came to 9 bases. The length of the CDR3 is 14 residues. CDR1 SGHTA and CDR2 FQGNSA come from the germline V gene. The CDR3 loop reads CASSLTQLNQPQHF. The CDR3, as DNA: TGTGCCAGCAGCTTAACACAGCTAAATCAGCCCCAGCATTTT.

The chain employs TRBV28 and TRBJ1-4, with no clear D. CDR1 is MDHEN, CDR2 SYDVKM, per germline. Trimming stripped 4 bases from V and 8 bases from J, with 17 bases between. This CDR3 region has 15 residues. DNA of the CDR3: TGTGCCAGCAGTTACCCGGGATCAGTGGGAGAAAAACTGTTTTTT. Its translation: CASSYPGSVGEKLFF.

CDR3 coding DNA: TGCGCCAGCAGCTTGGATCTCACCTACGAGCAGTACTTC. It encodes CASSLDLTYEQYF. V and J are TRBV5-1 and TRBJ2-7; D gene uncertain. Deletions cut 0 bases from V and 2 bases from J, with 6 bases between. The CDR3 has 13 amino acids. The germline V gene encodes CDR1 SGHRS and CDR2 YFSETQ.

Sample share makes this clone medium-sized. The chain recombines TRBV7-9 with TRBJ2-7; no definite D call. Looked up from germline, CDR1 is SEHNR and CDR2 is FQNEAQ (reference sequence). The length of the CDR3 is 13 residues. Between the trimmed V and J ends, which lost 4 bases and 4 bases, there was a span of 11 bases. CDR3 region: CASSSVTEYEQYF. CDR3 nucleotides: TGTGCCAGCAGCTCCGTGACCGAATACGAGCAGTACTTC. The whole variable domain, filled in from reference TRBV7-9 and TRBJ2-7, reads DTGVSQNPRHKITKRGQNVTFRCDPISEHNRLYWYRQTLGQGPEFLTYFQNEAQLEKSRLLSDRFSAERPKGSFSTLEIQRTEQGDSAMYLCASSSVTEYEQYFGPGTRLTVT.

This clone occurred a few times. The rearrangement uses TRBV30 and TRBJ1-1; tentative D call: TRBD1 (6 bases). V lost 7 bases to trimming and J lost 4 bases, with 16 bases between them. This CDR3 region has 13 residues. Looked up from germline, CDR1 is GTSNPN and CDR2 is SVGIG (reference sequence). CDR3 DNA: TGTGCCTCCAAGACAGGTCTGTCCACTGAAGCTTTCTTT. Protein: CASKTGLSTEAFF. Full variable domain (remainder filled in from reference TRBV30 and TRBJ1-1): SQTIHQWPATLVQPVGSPLSLECTVEGTSNPNLYWYRQAAGRGLQLLFYSVGIGQISSEVPQNLSASRPQDRQFILSSKKLLLSDSGFYLCASKTGLSTEAFFGQGTRLTVV.

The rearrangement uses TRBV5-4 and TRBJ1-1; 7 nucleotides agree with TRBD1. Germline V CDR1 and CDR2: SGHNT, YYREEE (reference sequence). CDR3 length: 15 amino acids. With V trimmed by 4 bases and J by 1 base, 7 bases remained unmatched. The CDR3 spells CASSADRRANTEAFF. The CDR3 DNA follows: TGTGCCAGCAGCGCGGACAGGAGGGCGAACACTGAAGCTTTCTTT.

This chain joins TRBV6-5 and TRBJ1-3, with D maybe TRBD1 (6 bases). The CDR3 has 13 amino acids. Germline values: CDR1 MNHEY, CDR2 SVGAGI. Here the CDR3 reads CVTGFHSGNTIYF. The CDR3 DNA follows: TGTGTAACAGGGTTCCACTCTGGAAACACCATATATTTT.

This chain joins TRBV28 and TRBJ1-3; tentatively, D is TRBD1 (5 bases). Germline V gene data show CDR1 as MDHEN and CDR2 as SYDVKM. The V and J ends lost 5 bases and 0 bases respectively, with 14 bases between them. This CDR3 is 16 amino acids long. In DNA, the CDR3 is TGTGCCAGCAGTGGTAACAGGAGCCCCTCTGGAAACACCATATATTTT. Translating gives CASSGNRSPSGNTIYF.

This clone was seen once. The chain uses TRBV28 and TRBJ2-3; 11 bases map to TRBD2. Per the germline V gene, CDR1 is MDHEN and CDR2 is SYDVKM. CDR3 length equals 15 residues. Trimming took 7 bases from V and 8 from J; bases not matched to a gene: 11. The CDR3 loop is CASIPGTSGGGTQYF. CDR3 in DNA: TGTGCCAGCATCCCAGGGACTAGCGGAGGGGGTACGCAGTATTTT. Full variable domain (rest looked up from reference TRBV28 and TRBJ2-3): DVKVTQSSRYLVKRTGEKVFLECVQDMDHENMFWYRQDPGLGLRLIYFSYDVKMKEKGDIPEGYSVSREKKERFSLILESASTNQTSMYLCASIPGTSGGGTQYFGPGTRLTVL.

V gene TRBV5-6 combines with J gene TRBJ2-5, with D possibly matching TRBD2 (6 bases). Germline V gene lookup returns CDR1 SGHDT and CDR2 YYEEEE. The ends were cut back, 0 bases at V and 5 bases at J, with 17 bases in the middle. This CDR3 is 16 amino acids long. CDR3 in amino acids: CASSLVVGGGWETQYF. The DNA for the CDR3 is TGTGCCAGCAGCTTGGTTGTTGGGGGAGGTTGGGAGACCCAGTACTTC.

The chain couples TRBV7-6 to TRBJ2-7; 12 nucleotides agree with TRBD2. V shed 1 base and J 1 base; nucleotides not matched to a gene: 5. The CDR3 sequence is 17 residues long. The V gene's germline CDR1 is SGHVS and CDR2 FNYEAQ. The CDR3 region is CASSLGLAGVRSYEQYF. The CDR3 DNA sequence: TGTGCCAGCAGCTTAGGACTAGCGGGAGTACGGTCCTACGAGCAGTACTTC.